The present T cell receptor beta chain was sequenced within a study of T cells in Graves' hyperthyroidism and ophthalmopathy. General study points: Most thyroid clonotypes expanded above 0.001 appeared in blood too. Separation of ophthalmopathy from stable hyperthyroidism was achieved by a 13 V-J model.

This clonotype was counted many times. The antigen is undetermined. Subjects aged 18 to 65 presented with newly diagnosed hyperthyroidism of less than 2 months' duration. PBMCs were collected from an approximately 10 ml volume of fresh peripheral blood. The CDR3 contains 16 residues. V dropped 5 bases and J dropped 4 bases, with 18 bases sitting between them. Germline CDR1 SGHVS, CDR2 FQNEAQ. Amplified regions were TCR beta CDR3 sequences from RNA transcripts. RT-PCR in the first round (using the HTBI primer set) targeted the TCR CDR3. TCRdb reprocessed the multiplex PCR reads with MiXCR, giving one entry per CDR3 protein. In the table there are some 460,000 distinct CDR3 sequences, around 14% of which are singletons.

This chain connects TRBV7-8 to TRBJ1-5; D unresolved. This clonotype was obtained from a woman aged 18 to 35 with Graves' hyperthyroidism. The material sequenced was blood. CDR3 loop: CASSPGRRARNQPQHF. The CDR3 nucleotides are TGTGCCAGCAGCCCCGGGCGTCGTGCACGGAATCAGCCCCAGCATTTT.